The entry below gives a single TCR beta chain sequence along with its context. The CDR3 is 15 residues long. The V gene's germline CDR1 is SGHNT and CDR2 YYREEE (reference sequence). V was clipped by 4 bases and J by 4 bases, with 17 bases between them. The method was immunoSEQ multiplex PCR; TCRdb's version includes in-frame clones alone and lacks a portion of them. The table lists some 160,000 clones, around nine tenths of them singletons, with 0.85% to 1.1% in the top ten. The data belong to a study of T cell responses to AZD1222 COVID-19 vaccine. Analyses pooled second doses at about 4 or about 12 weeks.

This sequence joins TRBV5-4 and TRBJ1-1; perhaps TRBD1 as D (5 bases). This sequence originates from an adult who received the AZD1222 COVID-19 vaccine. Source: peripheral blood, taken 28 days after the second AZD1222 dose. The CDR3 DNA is TGTGCCAGCAGCCGAACCGGGGCCAAAACCACTGAAGCTTTCTTT. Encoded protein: CASSRTGAKTTEAFF.